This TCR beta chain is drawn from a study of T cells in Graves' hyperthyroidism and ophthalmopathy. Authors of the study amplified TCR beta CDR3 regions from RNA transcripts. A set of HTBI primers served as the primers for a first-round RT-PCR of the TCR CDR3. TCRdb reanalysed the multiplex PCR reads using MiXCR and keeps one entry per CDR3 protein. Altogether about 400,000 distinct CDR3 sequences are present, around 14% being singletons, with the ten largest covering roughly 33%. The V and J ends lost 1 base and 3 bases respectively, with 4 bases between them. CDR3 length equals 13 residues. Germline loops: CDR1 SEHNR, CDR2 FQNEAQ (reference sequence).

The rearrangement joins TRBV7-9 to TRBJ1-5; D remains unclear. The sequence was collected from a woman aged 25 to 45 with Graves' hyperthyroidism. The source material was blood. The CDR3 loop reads CASSLGDNQPQHF. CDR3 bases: TGTGCCAGCAGCTTAGGGGACAATCAGCCCCAGCATTTT. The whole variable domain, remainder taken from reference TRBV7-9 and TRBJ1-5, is DTGVSQNPRHKITKRGQNVTFRCDPISEHNRLYWYRQTLGQGPEFLTYFQNEAQLEKSRLLSDRFSAERPKGSFSTLEIQRTEQGDSAMYLCASSLGDNQPQHFGDGTRLSIL.